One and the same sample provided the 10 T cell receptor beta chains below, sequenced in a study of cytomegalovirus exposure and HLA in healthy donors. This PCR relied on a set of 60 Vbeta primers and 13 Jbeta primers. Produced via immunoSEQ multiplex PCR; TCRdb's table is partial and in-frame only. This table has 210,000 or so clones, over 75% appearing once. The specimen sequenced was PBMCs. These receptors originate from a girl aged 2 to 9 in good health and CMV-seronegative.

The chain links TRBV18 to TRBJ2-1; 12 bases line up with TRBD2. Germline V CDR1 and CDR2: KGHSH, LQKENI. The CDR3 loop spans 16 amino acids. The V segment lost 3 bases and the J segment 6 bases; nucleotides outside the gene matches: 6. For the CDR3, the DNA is TGTGCCAGCTCACCCTCTAGCGGGAGGGCCATCAATGAGCAGTTCTTC. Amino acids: CASSPSSGRAINEQFF.

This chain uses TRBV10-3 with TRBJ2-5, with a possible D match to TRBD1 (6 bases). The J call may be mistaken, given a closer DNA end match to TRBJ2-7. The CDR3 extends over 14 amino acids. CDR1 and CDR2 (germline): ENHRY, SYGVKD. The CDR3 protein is CAISGTGQGNEQYF. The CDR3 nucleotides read TGTGCCATCAGTGGAACAGGGCAGGGGAACGAGCAGTACTTC.

CDR3 in amino acids: CASRAVGRTDTQYF. CDR3 DNA sequence: TGTGCCAGCAGGGCGGTCGGCCGCACAGATACGCAGTATTTT. This rearrangement joins TRBV6-5 to TRBJ2-3; no reliable D call. The CDR3 is made up of 14 amino acids. Germline CDR1 and CDR2: MNHEY and SVGAGI. Trimming took off 6 bases at V and 1 base at J, with 11 bases between the two ends.

The CDR3 sequence is CASSYSGTEAFF. CDR3 in DNA: TGTGCCAGCAGCTACTCGGGCACTGAAGCTTTCTTT. This chain uses TRBV7-9 with TRBJ1-1; the D is unclear. V lost 4 bases and J 4 bases, leaving 7 bases between the germline ends. The CDR3 is made up of 12 amino acids. Germline CDR1 is SEHNR and CDR2 is FQNEAQ (reference sequence).

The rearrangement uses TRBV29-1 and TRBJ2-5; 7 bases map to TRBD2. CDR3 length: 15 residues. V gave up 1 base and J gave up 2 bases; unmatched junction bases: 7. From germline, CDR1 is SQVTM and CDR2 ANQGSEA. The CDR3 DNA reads TGCAGCGTTGAAGTGGCGCGGGGGAGGCAAGAGACCCAGTACTTC. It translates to CSVEVARGRQETQYF.

The CDR3 is CASSQAAQGSSYEQYF. In DNA form, the CDR3 reads TGCGCCAGCAGCCAAGCAGCCCAGGGGTCCTCCTACGAGCAGTACTTC. The chain is built from TRBV4-1 and TRBJ2-7, with D perhaps matching TRBD1 (6 bases). Looked up from germline, CDR1 is MGHRA and CDR2 is YSYEKL. V shed 1 base and J shed 0 bases, with 13 bases lying between them. The CDR3 consists of 16 residues.

In DNA form, the CDR3 reads TGTGCCAGCAGCAGGGACAGGGCGTATGAGCAGTTCTTC. Translating it yields CASSRDRAYEQFF. The rearrangement links TRBV5-4 to TRBJ2-1; 9 nucleotides match TRBD1. This CDR3 has 13 amino acids. CDR1 and CDR2 from the germline V gene are SGHNT and YYREEE (reference sequence). With V trimmed by 4 bases and J by 8 bases, 4 bases remained unmatched.

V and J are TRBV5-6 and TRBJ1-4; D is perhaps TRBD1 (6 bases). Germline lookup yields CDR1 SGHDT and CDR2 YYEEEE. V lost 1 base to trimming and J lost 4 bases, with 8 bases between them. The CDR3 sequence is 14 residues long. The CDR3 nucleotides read TGTGCCAGCAGCTTGAGCAGGGGTAATGAAAAACTGTTTTTT. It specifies CASSLSRGNEKLFF.

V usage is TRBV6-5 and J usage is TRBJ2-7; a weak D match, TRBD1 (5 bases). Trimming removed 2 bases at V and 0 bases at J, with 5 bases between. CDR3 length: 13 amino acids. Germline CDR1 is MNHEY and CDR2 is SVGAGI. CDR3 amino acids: CASSYDSSYEQYF. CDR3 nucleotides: TGTGCCAGCAGTTACGACAGCTCCTACGAGCAGTACTTC.

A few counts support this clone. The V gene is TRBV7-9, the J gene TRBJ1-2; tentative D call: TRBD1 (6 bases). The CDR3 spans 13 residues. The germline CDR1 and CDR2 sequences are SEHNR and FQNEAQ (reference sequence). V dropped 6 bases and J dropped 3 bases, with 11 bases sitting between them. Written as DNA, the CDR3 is TGTGCCAGCAGTGACAGGCCCTACTATGGCTACACCTTC. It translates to CASSDRPYYGYTF.